This TCR beta chain was profiled in a study of tumor and adjacent non-tumor tissue in lung cancer. Study overall: The patients, 10 men and about 5 women, were roughly 30 to 85 with stage I to III disease.

CDR3 size: 14 residues. In germline, CDR1 is SGHAT, CDR2 FQNNGV. The template was RNA from unsorted bulk tissue. Distant lung tissue was collected more than 3 cm away from the tumor edge. This clonotype was seen only a few times. The junction does not match germline at one end; this may be a read error. TCRbeta libraries were built with three rounds of nested PCR, modified from ARM-PCR. One entry per CDR3 protein results from TCRdb running MiXCR on the multiplex PCR reads. The sample holds approximately 80,000 distinct CDR3 sequences, roughly 80% seen once. The chain employs TRBV11-2 and TRBJ2-5; 7 nucleotides align to TRBD1. The clonotype comes from a man aged 55 to 70 with non-small cell lung cancer. Sequences were obtained from distant non-tumor lung tissue. The CDR3 loop reads CDSSSGQAQETQYF. CDR3 nucleotide sequence: TGTGACAGCAGCTCTGGACAGGCCCAAGAGACCCAGTATTTC.